This T cell receptor (beta chain) was captured in a study of patients and donors after allogeneic stem cell transplantation. There are 14 residues in the CDR3. The junction had 4 bases not matched to a gene; V was cut back by 5 bases and J by 7 bases. This clonotype was seen repeatedly, ten times or more. TCRdb passed the RT-PCR reads through MiXCR, listing each CDR3 protein once. The sample records some 880,000 distinct CDR3 sequences, under 20% being singletons. Sequencing was carried out using blood, either unsorted or a sorted T cell fraction (not recorded which). The rearrangement joins TRBV12-3 or TRBV12-4 to TRBJ2-2; 10 bases align to TRBD1. The TCR originated in a human donor who was either an allogeneic HSCT recipient or a stem cell or donor lymphocyte infusion donor (not recorded which). It is not recorded whose cells these are; they may come from a transplant donor. The CDR3 protein is CASSGDRGSGELFF. CDR3 nucleotide sequence: TGTGCCAGCAGTGGGGACAGGGGTAGCGGGGAGCTGTTTTTT.